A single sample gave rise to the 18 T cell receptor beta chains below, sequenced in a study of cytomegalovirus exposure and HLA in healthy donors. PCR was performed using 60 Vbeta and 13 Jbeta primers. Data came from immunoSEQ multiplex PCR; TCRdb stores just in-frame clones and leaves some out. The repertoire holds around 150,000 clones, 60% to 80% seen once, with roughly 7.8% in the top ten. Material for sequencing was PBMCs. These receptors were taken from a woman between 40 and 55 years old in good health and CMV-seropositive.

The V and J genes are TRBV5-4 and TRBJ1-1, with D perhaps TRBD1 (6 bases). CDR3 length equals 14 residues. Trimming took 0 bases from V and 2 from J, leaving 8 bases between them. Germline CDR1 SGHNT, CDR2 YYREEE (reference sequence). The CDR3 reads CASSLEQGNTEAFF. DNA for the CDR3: TGTGCCAGCAGCTTGGAACAGGGCAACACTGAAGCTTTCTTT.

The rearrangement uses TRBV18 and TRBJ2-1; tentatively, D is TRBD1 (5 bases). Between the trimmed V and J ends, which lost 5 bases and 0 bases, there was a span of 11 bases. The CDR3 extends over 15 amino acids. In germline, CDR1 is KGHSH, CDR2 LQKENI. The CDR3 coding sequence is TGTGCCAGCTCATCCGACAGAAGCTCCTACAATGAGCAGTTCTTC. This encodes CASSSDRSSYNEQFF.

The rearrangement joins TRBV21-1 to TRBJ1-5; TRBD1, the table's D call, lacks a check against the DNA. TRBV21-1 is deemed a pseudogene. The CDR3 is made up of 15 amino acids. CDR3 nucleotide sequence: TGTGCCAGCAGCAAGGACAGGGGGCAATGGCAGCCCCAGCATTTT. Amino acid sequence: CASSKDRGQWQPQHF.

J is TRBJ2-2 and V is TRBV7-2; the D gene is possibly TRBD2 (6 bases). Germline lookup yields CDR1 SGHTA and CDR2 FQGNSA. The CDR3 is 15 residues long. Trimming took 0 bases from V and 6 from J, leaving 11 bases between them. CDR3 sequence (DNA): TGTGCCAGCAGCTTAGCGGCGGGAATGGCCGGGGAGCTGTTTTTT. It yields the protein CASSLAAGMAGELFF.

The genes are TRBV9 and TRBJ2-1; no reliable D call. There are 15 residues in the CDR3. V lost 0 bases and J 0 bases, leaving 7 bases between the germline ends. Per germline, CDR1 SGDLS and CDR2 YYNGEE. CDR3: CASSVAPGSYNEQFF. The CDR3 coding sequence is TGTGCCAGCAGCGTAGCCCCGGGCTCCTACAATGAGCAGTTCTTC.

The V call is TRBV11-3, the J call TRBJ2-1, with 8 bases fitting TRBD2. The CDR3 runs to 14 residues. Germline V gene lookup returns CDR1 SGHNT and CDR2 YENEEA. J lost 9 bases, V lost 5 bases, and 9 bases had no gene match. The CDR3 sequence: CASSPGTSRGEQFF. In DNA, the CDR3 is TGTGCCAGCAGCCCTGGGACTAGTAGGGGTGAGCAGTTCTTC.

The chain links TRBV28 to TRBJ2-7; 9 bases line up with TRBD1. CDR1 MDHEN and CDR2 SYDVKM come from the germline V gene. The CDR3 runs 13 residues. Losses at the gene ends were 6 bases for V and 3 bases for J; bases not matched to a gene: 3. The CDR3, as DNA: TGTGCCAGCAGAGGACAGGGGATCTACGAGCAGTACTTC. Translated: CASRGQGIYEQYF. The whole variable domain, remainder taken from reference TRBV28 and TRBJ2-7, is DVKVTQSSRYLVKRTGEKVFLECVQDMDHENMFWYRQDPGLGLRLIYFSYDVKMKEKGDIPEGYSVSREKKERFSLILESASTNQTSMYLCASRGQGIYEQYFGPGTRLTVT.

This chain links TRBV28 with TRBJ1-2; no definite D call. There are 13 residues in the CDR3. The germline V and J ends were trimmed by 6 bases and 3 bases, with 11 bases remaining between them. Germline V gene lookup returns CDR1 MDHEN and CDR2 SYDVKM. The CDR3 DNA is TGTGCCAGCAGGCCTCAGGACTACTATGGCTACACCTTC. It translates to CASRPQDYYGYTF.

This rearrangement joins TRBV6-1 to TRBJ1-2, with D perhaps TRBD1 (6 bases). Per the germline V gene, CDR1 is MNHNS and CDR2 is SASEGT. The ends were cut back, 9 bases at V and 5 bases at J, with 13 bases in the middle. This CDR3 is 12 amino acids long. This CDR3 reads CASEGTTYGYTF. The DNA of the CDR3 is TGTGCCAGTGAGGGGACAACTTATGGCTACACCTTC.

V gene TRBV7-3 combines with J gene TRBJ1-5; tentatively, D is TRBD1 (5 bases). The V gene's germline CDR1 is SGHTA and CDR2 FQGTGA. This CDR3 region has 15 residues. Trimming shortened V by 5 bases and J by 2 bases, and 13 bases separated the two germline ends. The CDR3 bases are TGTGCCAGCAGCCCAAACGGAGGGGGCAATCAGCCCCAGCATTTT. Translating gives CASSPNGGGNQPQHF.

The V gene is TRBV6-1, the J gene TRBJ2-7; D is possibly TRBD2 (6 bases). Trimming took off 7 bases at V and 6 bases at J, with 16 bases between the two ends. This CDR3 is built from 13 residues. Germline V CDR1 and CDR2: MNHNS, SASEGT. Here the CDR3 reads CASTLTSIGEQYF. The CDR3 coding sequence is TGTGCCAGCACCCTGACTAGTATCGGCGAGCAGTACTTC.

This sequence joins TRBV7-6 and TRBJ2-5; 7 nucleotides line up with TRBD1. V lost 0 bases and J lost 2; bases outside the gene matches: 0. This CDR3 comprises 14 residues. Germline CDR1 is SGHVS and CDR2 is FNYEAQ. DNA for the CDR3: TGTGCCAGCAGCTTAGCGGGACAGCAAGAGACCCAGTACTTC. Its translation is CASSLAGQQETQYF.

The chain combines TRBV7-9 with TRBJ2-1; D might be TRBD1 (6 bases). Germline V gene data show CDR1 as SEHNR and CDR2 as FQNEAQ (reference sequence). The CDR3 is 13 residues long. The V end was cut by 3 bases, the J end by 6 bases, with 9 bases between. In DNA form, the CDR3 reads TGTGCCAGCAGCTTTATCAGGGGCAATGAGCAGTTCTTC. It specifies CASSFIRGNEQFF.

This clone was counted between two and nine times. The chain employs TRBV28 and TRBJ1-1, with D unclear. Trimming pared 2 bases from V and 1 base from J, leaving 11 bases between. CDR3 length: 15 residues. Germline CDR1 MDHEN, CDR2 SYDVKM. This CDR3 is CASSLQSLPNTEAFF. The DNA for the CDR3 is TGTGCCAGCAGTTTACAATCGCTACCGAACACTGAAGCTTTCTTT.

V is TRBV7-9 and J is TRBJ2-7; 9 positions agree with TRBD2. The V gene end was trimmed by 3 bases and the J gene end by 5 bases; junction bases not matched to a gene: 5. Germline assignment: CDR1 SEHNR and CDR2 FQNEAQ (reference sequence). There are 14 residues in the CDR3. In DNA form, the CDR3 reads TGTGCCAGCAGCTTTACGGCTAGCGGGGACGAGCAGTACTTC. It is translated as CASSFTASGDEQYF.

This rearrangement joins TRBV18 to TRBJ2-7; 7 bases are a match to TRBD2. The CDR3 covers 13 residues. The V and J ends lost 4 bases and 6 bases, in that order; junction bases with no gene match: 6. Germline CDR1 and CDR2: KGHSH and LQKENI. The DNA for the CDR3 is TGTGCCAGCTCACGGCCCGGACTAGGCGAGCAGTACTTC. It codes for CASSRPGLGEQYF.

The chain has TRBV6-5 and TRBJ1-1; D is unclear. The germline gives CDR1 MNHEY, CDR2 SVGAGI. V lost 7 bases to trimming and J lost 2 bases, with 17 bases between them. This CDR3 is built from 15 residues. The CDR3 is CASTTPSGKNTEAFF. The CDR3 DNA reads TGTGCCAGCACCACCCCGTCCGGGAAAAACACTGAAGCTTTCTTT.

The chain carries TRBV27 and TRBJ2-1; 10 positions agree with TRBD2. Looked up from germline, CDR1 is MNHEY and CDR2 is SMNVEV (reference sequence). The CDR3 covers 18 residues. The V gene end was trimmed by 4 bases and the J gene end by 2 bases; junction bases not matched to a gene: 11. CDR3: CASSSLGLAGEPYNEQFF. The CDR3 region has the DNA TGTGCCAGCAGTTCCCTGGGGCTAGCGGGAGAGCCCTACAATGAGCAGTTCTTC.